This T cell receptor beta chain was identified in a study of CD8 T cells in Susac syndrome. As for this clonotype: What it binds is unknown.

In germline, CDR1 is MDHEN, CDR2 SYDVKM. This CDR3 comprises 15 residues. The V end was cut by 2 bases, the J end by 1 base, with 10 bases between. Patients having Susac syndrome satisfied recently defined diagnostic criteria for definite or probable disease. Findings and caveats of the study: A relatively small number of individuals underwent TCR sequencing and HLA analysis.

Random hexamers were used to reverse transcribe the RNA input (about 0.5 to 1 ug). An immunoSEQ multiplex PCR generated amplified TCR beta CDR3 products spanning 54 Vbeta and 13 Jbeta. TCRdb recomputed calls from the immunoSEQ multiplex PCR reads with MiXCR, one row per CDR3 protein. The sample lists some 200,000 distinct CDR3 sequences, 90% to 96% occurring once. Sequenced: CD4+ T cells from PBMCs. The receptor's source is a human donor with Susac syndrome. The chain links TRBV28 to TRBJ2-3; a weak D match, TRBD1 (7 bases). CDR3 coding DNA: TGTGCCAGCAGTTTAGGGGGGACAGGCACAGATACGCAGTATTTT. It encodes CASSLGGTGTDTQYF.